A selection of T cell receptor beta chains follows, all from one sample in a study of CD8 T cells in ankylosing spondylitis. One entry per CDR3 protein results from TCRdb running MiXCR on the 5' RACE reads. The sample has 350,000 to 550,000 distinct CDR3 sequences; 25% to 30% are singletons. The sample consisted of blood, either unsorted or a sorted T cell fraction (not recorded which). The receptors were sampled from a male donor with ankylosing spondylitis. Each CDR3 is given with its conserved first and last residue. A D gene is named only where the DNA matches it firmly. Some rows mark clone size as missing; the rest say once, few, many or name a class of expanded clone.

clone_size: .
v_call: TRBV12-3/TRBV12-4
j_call: TRBJ2-7
d_call: .
cdr3_aa: CASSFGSGGEQYF
cdr3_nt: TGTGCCAGCAGTTTTGGCTCTGGTGGCGAGCAGTACTTC

clone_size: .
v_call: TRBV12-3/TRBV12-4
j_call: TRBJ2-5
d_call: TRBD2
cdr3_aa: CASGVSGRARETQYF
cdr3_nt: TGTGCCAGCGGCGTTAGCGGGAGGGCCAGGGAGACCCAGTACTTC

clone_size: few
v_call: TRBV9
j_call: TRBJ1-2
d_call: .
cdr3_aa: CASSVWEGDGYTF
cdr3_nt: TGTGCCAGCAGCGTCTGGGAGGGGGATGGCTACACCTTC

clone_size: .
v_call: TRBV2
j_call: TRBJ2-3
d_call: TRBD2
cdr3_aa: CASTGRDGRAFDTQYF
cdr3_nt: TGTGCCAGCACCGGCCGTGACGGGAGGGCGTTTGATACGCAGTATTTT

clone_size: few
v_call: TRBV27
j_call: TRBJ2-3
d_call: .
cdr3_aa: CASSPDHSTDTQYF
cdr3_nt: TGTGCCAGCAGTCCGGACCATAGCACAGATACGCAGTATTTT

clone_size: .
v_call: TRBV20-1
j_call: TRBJ1-3
d_call: .
cdr3_aa: CSAIWSGGNTIYF
cdr3_nt: TGCAGTGCTATTTGGAGTGGGGGAAACACCATATATTTT

clone_size: .
v_call: TRBV24-1
j_call: TRBJ1-5
d_call: .
cdr3_aa: CATSGGANQPQHF
cdr3_nt: TGTGCCACCTCGGGGGGGGCCAATCAGCCCCAGCATTTT

clone_size: .
v_call: TRBV5-1
j_call: TRBJ2-1
d_call: .
cdr3_aa: CASSLNSGPGEQFF
cdr3_nt: TGCGCCAGCAGCTTGAACTCCGGGCCGGGGGAGCAGTTCTTC

clone_size: few
v_call: TRBV12-3/TRBV12-4
j_call: TRBJ1-1
d_call: TRBD1
cdr3_aa: CASTRTGFEAFF
cdr3_nt: TGTGCCAGCACCCGGACAGGGTTTGAAGCTTTCTTT

clone_size: .
v_call: TRBV29-1
j_call: TRBJ1-1
d_call: TRBD1
cdr3_aa: CSTGQGMNTEAFF
cdr3_nt: TGCAGCACTGGACAGGGGATGAACACTGAAGCTTTCTTT

clone_size: .
v_call: TRBV20-1
j_call: TRBJ2-3
d_call: .
cdr3_aa: CSARRGVTPDTQYF
cdr3_nt: TGCAGTGCTAGAAGGGGTGTGACACCAGATACGCAGTATTTT

clone_size: .
v_call: TRBV27
j_call: TRBJ1-5
d_call: .
cdr3_aa: CASQRSGGNQPQHF
cdr3_nt: TGTGCCAGCCAGAGATCGGGAGGCAATCAGCCCCAGCATTTT

clone_size: few
v_call: TRBV24-1
j_call: TRBJ2-3
d_call: TRBD1
cdr3_aa: CATSDPGQGIDTQYF
cdr3_nt: TGTGCCACCAGTGACCCGGGACAGGGGATAGATACGCAGTATTTT

clone_size: many
v_call: TRBV5-1
j_call: TRBJ1-2
d_call: TRBD1
cdr3_aa: CASSSLGTDYGYTF
cdr3_nt: TGCGCCAGCAGCTCTCTCGGGACAGACTATGGCTACACCTTC

clone_size: once
v_call: TRBV3-1
j_call: TRBJ1-1
d_call: .
cdr3_aa: CASSQAGGAEAFF
cdr3_nt: TGTGCCAGCAGCCAAGCTGGAGGGGCTGAAGCTTTCTTT

clone_size: few
v_call: TRBV7-2
j_call: TRBJ1-3
d_call: TRBD1
cdr3_aa: CASSPGQGFGNTIYF
cdr3_nt: TGTGCCAGCAGCCCGGGACAGGGATTTGGAAACACCATATATTTT

clone_size: .
v_call: TRBV7-2
j_call: TRBJ2-5
d_call: TRBD2
cdr3_aa: CASSLFLAGPQETQYF
cdr3_nt: TGTGCCAGCAGCTTATTCCTAGCGGGACCCCAAGAGACCCAGTACTTC

clone_size: .
v_call: TRBV7-2
j_call: TRBJ2-3
d_call: TRBD2
cdr3_aa: CASSLGPLAGGDTQYF
cdr3_nt: TGTGCCAGCAGCTTAGGCCCCCTAGCGGGAGGTGATACGCAGTATTTT

clone_size: .
v_call: TRBV11-2
j_call: TRBJ1-5
d_call: .
cdr3_aa: CASSLVNNQPQHF
cdr3_nt: TGTGCCAGCAGCTTAGTCAACAATCAGCCCCAGCATTTT

clone_size: .
v_call: TRBV12-3/TRBV12-4
j_call: TRBJ2-3
d_call: .
cdr3_aa: CASSLAEDTDTQYF
cdr3_nt: TGTGCCAGCAGTTTAGCGGAAGACACAGATACGCAGTATTTT

clone_size: many
v_call: TRBV20-1
j_call: TRBJ1-1
d_call: .
cdr3_aa: CSAPPSGTAEAFF
cdr3_nt: TGCAGTGCTCCACCGTCAGGGACCGCTGAAGCTTTCTTT

clone_size: few
v_call: TRBV10-3
j_call: TRBJ2-1
d_call: TRBD1
cdr3_aa: CAISENTGTGGTYEQFF
cdr3_nt: TGTGCCATCAGTGAAAACACCGGGACAGGGGGTACCTATGAGCAGTTCTTC

clone_size: few
v_call: TRBV12-3/TRBV12-4
j_call: TRBJ2-7
d_call: .
cdr3_aa: CASSLRARTYEQYF
cdr3_nt: TGTGCCAGCAGTTTACGGGCTAGGACCTACGAGCAGTACTTC

clone_size: .
v_call: TRBV6-2/TRBV6-3
j_call: TRBJ2-6
d_call: TRBD1
cdr3_aa: CASHRGYTSSGANVLTF
cdr3_nt: TGTGCCAGCCACAGGGGGTATACTTCCTCTGGGGCCAACGTCCTGACTTTC

clone_size: few
v_call: TRBV10-1
j_call: TRBJ1-5
d_call: TRBD1
cdr3_aa: CASSERQGSDQPQHF
cdr3_nt: TGCGCCAGCAGTGAGAGACAGGGATCCGATCAGCCCCAGCATTTT

clone_size: .
v_call: TRBV29-1
j_call: TRBJ1-1
d_call: TRBD1
cdr3_aa: CSVLGGGNTEAFF
cdr3_nt: TGCAGCGTCCTAGGGGGCGGTAACACTGAAGCTTTCTTT

clone_size: .
v_call: TRBV7-2
j_call: TRBJ1-1
d_call: TRBD1
cdr3_aa: CASSMDRYAEAFF
cdr3_nt: TGTGCCAGCAGCATGGACAGGTACGCTGAAGCTTTCTTT

clone_size: .
v_call: TRBV5-1
j_call: TRBJ1-5
d_call: .
cdr3_aa: CASSPGTNQRGEPQHF
cdr3_nt: TGCGCCAGCAGCCCAGGGACAAACCAACGGGGCGAGCCCCAGCATTTT

clone_size: few
v_call: TRBV11-2
j_call: TRBJ2-1
d_call: .
cdr3_aa: CASSTSGVSNEQFF
cdr3_nt: TGTGCCAGCAGCACTTCAGGGGTTTCCAATGAGCAGTTCTTC

clone_size: few
v_call: TRBV29-1
j_call: TRBJ2-1
d_call: TRBD2
cdr3_aa: CSVGLAAWGYEQFF
cdr3_nt: TGCAGCGTGGGACTAGCGGCCTGGGGATATGAGCAGTTCTTC

clone_size: many
v_call: TRBV7-9
j_call: TRBJ2-4
d_call: TRBD1
cdr3_aa: CASSRRDSKNIQYF
cdr3_nt: TGTGCCAGCAGCCGCCGGGACAGCAAAAACATTCAGTACTTC

clone_size: .
v_call: TRBV2
j_call: TRBJ2-7
d_call: TRBD2
cdr3_aa: CASTRLAIYEQYF
cdr3_nt: TGTGCCAGCACTAGACTAGCTATCTACGAGCAGTACTTC

clone_size: .
v_call: TRBV29-1
j_call: TRBJ1-1
d_call: .
cdr3_aa: CSVVLGGTEAFF
cdr3_nt: TGCAGCGTTGTTCTGGGGGGCACTGAAGCTTTCTTT

clone_size: few
v_call: TRBV29-1
j_call: TRBJ2-5
d_call: .
cdr3_aa: CSVEDSGTRWTQYF
cdr3_nt: TGCAGCGTTGAAGATTCCGGTACTCGGTGGACCCAGTACTTC

clone_size: .
v_call: TRBV12-3/TRBV12-4
j_call: TRBJ2-3
d_call: .
cdr3_aa: CASTYGAGWTDTQYF
cdr3_nt: TGTGCCAGCACCTATGGGGCAGGGTGGACAGATACGCAGTATTTT

clone_size: .
v_call: TRBV24-1
j_call: TRBJ2-3
d_call: .
cdr3_aa: CATSDSPLEDTQYF
cdr3_nt: TGTGCCACCAGTGATTCCCCACTAGAGGATACGCAGTATTTT

clone_size: .
v_call: TRBV7-8
j_call: TRBJ2-1
d_call: TRBD1
cdr3_aa: CASSPRQGPYNEQFF
cdr3_nt: TGTGCCAGCAGCCCAAGACAGGGCCCTTACAATGAGCAGTTCTTC

clone_size: .
v_call: TRBV11-2
j_call: TRBJ1-5
d_call: TRBD1
cdr3_aa: CASSELGQGGQPQHF
cdr3_nt: TGTGCCAGCAGCGAGTTAGGACAGGGTGGGCAGCCCCAGCATTTT

clone_size: .
v_call: TRBV25-1
j_call: TRBJ2-1
d_call: .
cdr3_aa: CASRRSVSDNEQFF
cdr3_nt: TGTGCCAGCAGGAGGAGCGTTAGTGACAATGAGCAGTTCTTC

clone_size: few
v_call: TRBV27
j_call: TRBJ2-2
d_call: .
cdr3_aa: CGSLGFTGELFF
cdr3_nt: TGTGGAAGTCTGGGGTTCACCGGGGAGCTGTTTTTT

clone_size: .
v_call: TRBV6-2/TRBV6-3
j_call: TRBJ2-2
d_call: .
cdr3_aa: CASSYSQPGELFF
cdr3_nt: TGTGCCAGCAGTTACTCTCAGCCCGGGGAGCTGTTTTTT

clone_size: .
v_call: TRBV20-1
j_call: TRBJ2-3
d_call: .
cdr3_aa: CSARVQRITDTQYF
cdr3_nt: TGCAGTGCTAGAGTTCAGCGGATCACAGATACGCAGTATTTT

clone_size: few
v_call: TRBV14
j_call: TRBJ2-7
d_call: .
cdr3_aa: CASSQDFDEQYF
cdr3_nt: TGTGCCAGCAGCCAAGATTTCGACGAGCAGTACTTC

clone_size: .
v_call: TRBV10-3
j_call: TRBJ2-7
d_call: TRBD2
cdr3_aa: CAISEHGRAGNEQYF
cdr3_nt: TGTGCCATCAGTGAGCACGGGAGGGCTGGGAACGAGCAGTACTTC

clone_size: .
v_call: TRBV7-8
j_call: TRBJ2-6
d_call: .
cdr3_aa: CASSFFVGGANVLTF
cdr3_nt: TGTGCCAGCAGCTTTTTTGTGGGTGGGGCCAACGTCCTGACTTTC

clone_size: .
v_call: TRBV24-1
j_call: TRBJ1-5
d_call: .
cdr3_aa: CATSEPGVQPQHF
cdr3_nt: TGTGCCACCAGTGAGCCGGGTGTGCAGCCCCAGCATTTT

clone_size: .
v_call: TRBV28
j_call: TRBJ1-5
d_call: .
cdr3_aa: CASSLTHHPLYFF
cdr3_nt: TGTGCCAGCAGTTTAACTCATCACCCCCTCTATTTTTTT

clone_size: .
v_call: TRBV20-1
j_call: TRBJ1-1
d_call: .
cdr3_aa: CSARGMWAEAFF
cdr3_nt: TGCAGTGCTAGGGGGATGTGGGCTGAAGCTTTCTTT

clone_size: once
v_call: TRBV2
j_call: TRBJ1-2
d_call: .
cdr3_aa: CASSGDHYGYTF
cdr3_nt: TGTGCCAGCAGTGGGGACCACTATGGCTACACCTTC

clone_size: few
v_call: TRBV13
j_call: TRBJ1-2
d_call: .
cdr3_aa: CASSSGLAGYGYTF
cdr3_nt: TGTGCCAGCAGCTCAGGACTGGCAGGATATGGCTACACCTTC